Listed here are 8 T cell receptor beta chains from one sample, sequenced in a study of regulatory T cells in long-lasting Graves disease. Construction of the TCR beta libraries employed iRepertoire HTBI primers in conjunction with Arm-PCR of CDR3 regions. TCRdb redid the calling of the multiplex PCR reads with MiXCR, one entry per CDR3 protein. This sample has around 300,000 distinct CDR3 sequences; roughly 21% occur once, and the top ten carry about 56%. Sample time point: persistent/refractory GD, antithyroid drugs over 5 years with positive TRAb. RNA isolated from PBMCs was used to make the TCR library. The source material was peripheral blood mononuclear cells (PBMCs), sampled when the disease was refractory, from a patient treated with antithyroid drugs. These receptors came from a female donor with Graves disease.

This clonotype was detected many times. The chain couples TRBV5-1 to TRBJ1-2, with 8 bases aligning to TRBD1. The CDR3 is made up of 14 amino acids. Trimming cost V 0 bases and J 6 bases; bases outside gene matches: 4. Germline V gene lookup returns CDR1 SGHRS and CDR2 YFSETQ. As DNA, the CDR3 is TGCGCCAGCAGCTTGGACAGGGGGATCAATGGCTACACCTTC. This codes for CASSLDRGINGYTF.

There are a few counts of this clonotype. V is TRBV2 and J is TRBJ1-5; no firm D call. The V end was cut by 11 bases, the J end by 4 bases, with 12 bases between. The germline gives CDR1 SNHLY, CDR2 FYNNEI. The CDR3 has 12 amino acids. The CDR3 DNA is TGTGCCTCCGCCGCCCAGAATCAGCCCCAGCATTTT. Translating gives CASAAQNQPQHF.

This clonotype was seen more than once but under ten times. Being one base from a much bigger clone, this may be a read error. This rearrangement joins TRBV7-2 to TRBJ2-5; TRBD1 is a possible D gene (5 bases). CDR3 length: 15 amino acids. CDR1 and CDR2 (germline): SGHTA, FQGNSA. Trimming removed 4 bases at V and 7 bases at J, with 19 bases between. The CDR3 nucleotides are TGTGCCAGCAGCTCCGCCTCGACAGCATCGGGGACCCAGTACTTC. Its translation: CASSSASTASGTQYF.

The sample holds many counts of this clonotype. The CDR3 loop reads CASSPGLAGREETQYF. Here the CDR3 DNA reads TGTGCCAGCAGCCCCGGACTAGCGGGAAGGGAAGAGACCCAGTACTTC. This chain connects TRBV7-8 to TRBJ2-5; 12 bases line up with TRBD2. V shed 5 bases and J 3 bases; nucleotides not matched to a gene: 7. This CDR3 has 16 amino acids. Per germline, CDR1 SGHVS and CDR2 FQNEAQ.

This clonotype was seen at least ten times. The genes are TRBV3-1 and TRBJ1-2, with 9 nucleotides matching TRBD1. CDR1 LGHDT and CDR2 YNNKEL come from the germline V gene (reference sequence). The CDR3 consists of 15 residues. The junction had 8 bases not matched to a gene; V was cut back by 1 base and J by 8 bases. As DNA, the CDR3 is TGTGCCAGCAGCCAAGGAACCGGACAGGGGAGCGGCTACACCTTC. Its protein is CASSQGTGQGSGYTF. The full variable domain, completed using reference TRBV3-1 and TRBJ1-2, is DTAVSQTPKYLVTQMGNDKSIKCEQNLGHDTMYWYKQDSKKFLKIMFSYNNKELIINETVPNRFSPKSPDKAHLNLHINSLELGDSAVYFCASSQGTGQGSGYTFGSGTRLTVV.

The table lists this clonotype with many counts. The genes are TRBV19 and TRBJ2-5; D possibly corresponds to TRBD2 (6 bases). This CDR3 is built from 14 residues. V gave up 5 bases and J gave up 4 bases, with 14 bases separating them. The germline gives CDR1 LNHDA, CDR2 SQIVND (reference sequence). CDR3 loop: CASSPFSGAETQYF. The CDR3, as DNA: TGTGCCAGTAGTCCATTTAGCGGAGCAGAGACCCAGTACTTC.

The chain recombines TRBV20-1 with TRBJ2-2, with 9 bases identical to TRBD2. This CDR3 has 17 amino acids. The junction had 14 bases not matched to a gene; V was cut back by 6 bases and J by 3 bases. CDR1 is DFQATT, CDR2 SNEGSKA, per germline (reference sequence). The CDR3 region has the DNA TGCAGTGCCCCTCCACGTAGCGGGAGTTTCGACACCGGGGAGCTGTTTTTT. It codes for CSAPPRSGSFDTGELFF.

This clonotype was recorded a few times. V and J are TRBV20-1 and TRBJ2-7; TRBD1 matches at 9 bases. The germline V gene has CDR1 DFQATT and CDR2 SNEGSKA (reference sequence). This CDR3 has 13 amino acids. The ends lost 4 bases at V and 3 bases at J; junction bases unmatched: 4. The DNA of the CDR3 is TGCAGTGCTACGGGACAGGGAGTCTACGAGCAGTACTTC. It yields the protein CSATGQGVYEQYF.